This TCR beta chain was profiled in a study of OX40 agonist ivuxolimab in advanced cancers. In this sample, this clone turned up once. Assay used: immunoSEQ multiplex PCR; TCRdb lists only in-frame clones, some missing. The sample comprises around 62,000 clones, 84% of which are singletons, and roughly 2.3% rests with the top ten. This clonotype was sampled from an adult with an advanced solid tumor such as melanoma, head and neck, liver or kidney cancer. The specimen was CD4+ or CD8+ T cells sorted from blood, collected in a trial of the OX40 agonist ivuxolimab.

CDR3 sequence: CASSGGHLRGEKLFF. Here the CDR3 DNA reads TGCGCCAGCAGCGGGGGACATCTGCGGGGTGAAAAACTGTTTTTT. The chain is built from TRBV4-1 and TRBJ1-4; possibly TRBD1 for D (6 bases). This CDR3 comprises 15 residues. The germline V and J ends were trimmed by 5 bases and 7 bases, with 17 bases remaining between them. Germline loops: CDR1 MGHRA, CDR2 YSYEKL.